One and the same sample provided the 10 T cell receptor beta chains below, sequenced in a study of blood T cell repertoires in COVID-19. Sequenced by immunoSEQ multiplex PCR; TCRdb stores in-frame clones only, minus some. The sample has about 49,000 clones; 82% are singletons. What was sequenced was peripheral blood. The receptor source for this set is a woman aged 60-75 years with acute or convalescent COVID-19.

This clone appeared a single time. The V and J genes are TRBV6-2 or TRBV6-3 and TRBJ2-5; 7 bases align to TRBD2. CDR1 is MNHEY, CDR2 SVGEGT, per germline. The CDR3 consists of 16 residues. The V and J ends lost 3 bases and 5 bases, in that order; junction bases with no gene match: 12. CDR3 DNA: TGTGCCAGCAGTTATGTAAGTGGGGGAGGGGAGGAGACCCAGTACTTC. Amino acids: CASSYVSGGGEETQYF.

The chain joins TRBV3-1 (or the pseudogene TRBV3-2) to TRBJ2-3, with TRBD1 identical over 9 bases. The trim removed 5 bases at V and 4 bases at J, leaving 4 bases unmatched. Germline assignment: CDR1 LGHDT and CDR2 YNNKEL (reference sequence). The CDR3 extends over 14 amino acids. The CDR3: CASSGQGRADTQYF. Written as DNA, the CDR3 is TGTGCCAGCAGCGGACAGGGGAGGGCAGATACGCAGTATTTT.

There are a few counts of this clone. The J gene is TRBJ2-1, the V gene TRBV3-1 (or the pseudogene TRBV3-2), with D maybe TRBD2 (6 bases). Germline-derived CDR1 and CDR2 are LGHDT and YNNKEL (reference sequence). This CDR3 spans 15 amino acids. Trimming took 6 bases from V and 1 from J, leaving 13 bases between them. DNA for the CDR3: TGTGCCAGCAGGGGGGGAGTGGGATCCTACAATGAGCAGTTCTTC. This sequence encodes CASRGGVGSYNEQFF.

V and J are TRBV7-3 and TRBJ2-5; 8 positions agree with TRBD1. The CDR3 has 14 amino acids. V dropped 3 bases and J dropped 5; count of bases not matched to a gene: 5. From germline, CDR1 is SGHTA and CDR2 FQGTGA. CDR3 sequence: CASSFRGPGETQYF. DNA of the CDR3: TGTGCCAGCAGCTTCAGGGGGCCGGGGGAGACCCAGTACTTC.

The V gene is TRBV4-1, the J gene TRBJ2-7; the match to TRBD1 covers 7 bases. With V trimmed by 3 bases and J by 2 bases, 4 bases remained unmatched. The CDR3 has 14 residues. CDR1 is MGHRA and CDR2 is YSYEKL in the germline V gene. The CDR3 spells CASSQQTGPYEQYF. The CDR3 DNA follows: TGCGCCAGCAGCCAGCAGACAGGGCCCTACGAGCAGTACTTC.

This clone was detected a few times. CDR3: CASSKAGQDNTGELFF. The CDR3 nucleotides are TGTGCCAGCAGCAAAGCGGGCCAGGATAACACCGGGGAGCTGTTTTTT. This sequence joins TRBV11-3 and TRBJ2-2, with D possibly TRBD2 on 6 matching bases. Germline CDR1 and CDR2: SGHNT and YENEEA. The CDR3 is 16 amino acids. Trimming removed 5 bases at V and 2 bases at J, with 15 bases between.

The V call is TRBV27, the J call TRBJ2-2; possible D gene TRBD1, 6 bases. CDR3 length: 15 amino acids. Germline loops: CDR1 MNHEY, CDR2 SMNVEV (reference sequence). Deletions cut 5 bases from V and 1 base from J, with 11 bases between. The CDR3 here is CASSLRTENTGELFF. The DNA of the CDR3 is TGTGCCAGCAGTCTACGGACAGAGAACACCGGGGAGCTGTTTTTT.

The rearrangement joins TRBV7-3 to TRBJ2-1; tentative D call: TRBD2 (5 bases). V lost 5 bases and J lost 0, with 11 bases in between. Germline assignment: CDR1 SGHTA and CDR2 FQGTGA. The CDR3 is 15 residues long. CDR3 sequence (DNA): TGTGCCAGCAGCCAAGCGGTGAGCTCCTACAATGAGCAGTTCTTC. This encodes CASSQAVSSYNEQFF. The variable domain in full, completed from reference TRBV7-3 and TRBJ2-1, reads GAGVSQTPSNKVTEKGKYVELRCDPISGHTALYWYRQSLGQGPEFLIYFQGTGAADDSGLPNDRFFAVRPEGSVSTLKIQRTERGDSAVYLCASSQAVSSYNEQFFGPGTRLTVL.

This clone was seen a single time. The V and J genes are TRBV9 and TRBJ2-2; D might be TRBD1 (7 bases). The CDR3 is 15 amino acids. Trimming took off 4 bases at V and 0 bases at J, with 10 bases between the two ends. The germline CDR1 and CDR2 sequences are SGDLS and YYNGEE. In nucleotides, the CDR3 is TGTGCCAGCAGCACCAGGGGGGCGAACACCGGGGAGCTGTTTTTT. Protein sequence: CASSTRGANTGELFF.

This clone came up once. This chain uses TRBV6-5 with TRBJ2-7; maybe TRBD1 (5 bases). Germline loops: CDR1 MNHEY, CDR2 SVGAGI. This CDR3 spans 14 amino acids. The ends were cut back, 6 bases at V and 3 bases at J, with 15 bases in the middle. The CDR3 loop is CASSPDTPYYEQYF. The CDR3 nucleotides read TGTGCCAGCAGCCCGGACACGCCTTACTACGAGCAGTACTTC.